One sample yielded the 17 T cell receptor beta chains listed below, sequenced in a study of early T cells in non-severe SARS-CoV-2 infection. TCRdb itself ran the 5' RACE reads through MiXCR, one entry per CDR3 protein. The profile shows tens of thousands of distinct CDR3 sequences, over 9% of them singletons. Input material: whole blood. Receptors originate from an adult who was a healthcare worker with PCR-confirmed SARS-CoV-2 infection or an uninfected control (not recorded which).

This clonotype was seen repeatedly, ten times or more. The chain recombines TRBV7-9 with TRBJ2-1; D gene unclear. Germline-derived CDR1 and CDR2 are SEHNR and FQNEAQ (reference sequence). Trimming left V 7 bases short and J 11 bases short, with 21 bases between. CDR3 length equals 14 residues. This CDR3 is CASTPTPVWDKQFF. As DNA, the CDR3 is TGTGCCAGCACCCCGACCCCCGTCTGGGATAAGCAGTTCTTC.

This clonotype was picked up many times. The chain joins TRBV7-2 to TRBJ2-7; D gene unclear. The CDR3 consists of 15 residues. Trimming cost V 1 base and J 2 bases, with 12 bases left between them. The germline V gene has CDR1 SGHTA and CDR2 FQGNSA. The CDR3 protein is CASSLGGSPPYEQYF. The CDR3, as DNA: TGTGCCAGCAGCTTAGGAGGCAGTCCGCCCTACGAGCAGTACTTC.

The J gene is TRBJ1-2, the V gene TRBV6-5; D not resolved. CDR1 MNHEY and CDR2 SVGAGI come from the germline V gene. There are 14 residues in the CDR3. V shed 6 bases and J shed 4 bases, with 15 bases lying between them. The CDR3 reads CASSPITASYGYTF. The CDR3 nucleotides read TGTGCCAGCAGCCCCATCACGGCCAGCTATGGCTACACCTTC.

The chain is built from TRBV4-2 and TRBJ2-7; 7 nucleotides line up with TRBD2. The CDR3 is 14 residues long. Unmatched junction bases numbered 12, after V lost 1 base and J lost 12 bases. Germline-derived CDR1 and CDR2 are LGHNA and YNFKEQ. The CDR3 sequence: CASSQGPREGTLYF. CDR3 DNA sequence: TGTGCCAGCAGCCAAGGTCCCAGGGAGGGGACTCTGTACTTC.

The chain combines TRBV11-2 with TRBJ2-2, with D possibly TRBD2 on 6 matching bases. V lost 5 bases to trimming and J lost 4 bases, with 17 bases between them. CDR1 and CDR2 from the germline V gene are SGHAT and FQNNGV. The CDR3 has 16 residues. In DNA form, the CDR3 reads TGTGCCAGCAGCAACCGACTAGTTCGGAGCACCGGGGAGCTGTTTTTT. Its translation: CASSNRLVRSTGELFF.

The J gene is TRBJ2-2, the V gene TRBV9; D is unresolved. V gave up 0 bases and J gave up 2 bases, with 5 bases separating them. Germline V lookup: CDR1 SGDLS, CDR2 YYNGEE. The CDR3 loop spans 14 amino acids. The CDR3 DNA follows: TGTGCCAGCAGCGTAGTAGTTAACACCGGGGAGCTGTTTTTT. It encodes CASSVVVNTGELFF.

The DNA for the CDR3 is TGTGCCAGCAGCTCCCCTCAACAGGGGGTTAACACTGAAGCTTTCTTT. Protein sequence: CASSSPQQGVNTEAFF. The V call is TRBV5-4, the J call TRBJ1-1, with 8 bases lining up with TRBD1. Looked up from germline, CDR1 is SGHNT and CDR2 is YYREEE (reference sequence). The V segment lost 3 bases and the J segment 2 bases; nucleotides outside the gene matches: 9. This CDR3 is built from 16 residues.

This clonotype occurred a few times. The chain joins TRBV28 to TRBJ2-4; 8 bases line up with TRBD1. Germline CDR1 MDHEN, CDR2 SYDVKM. With 5 bases clipped from V and 6 bases from J, the junction kept 6 bases outside the gene matches. CDR3 length: 14 residues. In DNA, the CDR3 is TGTGCCAGCAGTCAAGACAGGGGCATAAACATTCAGTACTTC. Its translation: CASSQDRGINIQYF.

This clonotype was found a few times. The chain combines TRBV9 with TRBJ1-3; unclear D gene. Deletions cut 0 bases from V and 0 bases from J, with 10 bases between. The CDR3 runs to 16 residues. Germline CDR1 reads SGDLS; CDR2 reads YYNGEE. In nucleotides, the CDR3 is TGTGCCAGCAGCGTAGTAGGCACCATCTCTGGAAACACCATATATTTT. Translating it yields CASSVVGTISGNTIYF. The whole variable domain, filled in from reference TRBV9 and TRBJ1-3, reads DSGVTQTPKHLITATGQRVTLRCSPRSGDLSVYWYQQSLDQGLQFLIQYYNGEERAKGNILERFSAQQFPDLHSELNLSSLELGDSALYFCASSVVGTISGNTIYFGEGSWLTVV.

This chain joins TRBV7-8 and TRBJ2-1; perhaps TRBD2 as D (6 bases). The V gene lost 5 bases and the J gene lost 4 bases, with 12 bases spanning the gap. CDR3 size: 14 residues. Germline CDR1 SGHVS, CDR2 FQNEAQ. CDR3 DNA sequence: TGTGCCAGCAGCCCCGGGGGAGAGTACAATGAGCAGTTCTTC. Protein sequence: CASSPGGEYNEQFF.

The chain recombines TRBV7-3 with TRBJ2-3; TRBD2 matches at 12 bases. CDR3 length: 16 amino acids. Germline CDR1 is SGHTA and CDR2 is FQGTGA. V lost 6 bases, J lost 4 bases, and 8 bases stayed unmatched. CDR3 loop: CASSSRTSGISDTQYF. CDR3 DNA sequence: TGTGCCAGCAGTTCCCGGACTAGCGGGATATCAGATACGCAGTATTTT. Complete variable domain (other parts from reference TRBV7-3 and TRBJ2-3): GAGVSQTPSNKVTEKGKYVELRCDPISGHTALYWYRQSLGQGPEFLIYFQGTGAADDSGLPNDRFFAVRPEGSVSTLKIQRTERGDSAVYLCASSSRTSGISDTQYFGPGTRLTVL.

This clonotype was seen many times. The chain uses TRBV20-1 and TRBJ2-5; 9 positions match TRBD2. The ends lost 4 bases at V and 2 bases at J; junction bases unmatched: 5. The germline V gene encodes CDR1 DFQATT and CDR2 SNEGSKA (reference sequence). The CDR3 sequence is 14 residues long. CDR3 residues: CSAISGLAQETQYF. The CDR3 DNA sequence: TGCAGTGCTATATCGGGACTAGCACAAGAGACCCAGTACTTC.

The rearrangement joins TRBV29-1 to TRBJ2-3; maybe TRBD1 (6 bases). CDR1 is SQVTM and CDR2 is ANQGSEA in the germline V gene. CDR3 length equals 13 residues. V gave up 6 bases and J gave up 1 base, with 11 bases separating them. The CDR3 nucleotides read TGCAGCGTCGACAGGAGTGGCACAGATACGCAGTATTTT. It yields the protein CSVDRSGTDTQYF.

J is TRBJ2-5 and V is TRBV12-3 or TRBV12-4, with D perhaps being TRBD1 or TRBD2 (5 bases each). The CDR3 runs to 13 residues. Trimming pared 7 bases from V and 4 bases from J, leaving 13 bases between. CDR3 nucleotides: TGTGCCAGCAAGCTGGGGGTGGCAGAGACCCAGTACTTC. Protein product: CASKLGVAETQYF.

This clonotype was seen a few times. The chain links TRBV29-1 to TRBJ2-5; D gene uncertain. CDR3 length equals 12 residues. The ends were cut back, 3 bases at V and 5 bases at J, with 10 bases in the middle. CDR1 is SQVTM, CDR2 ANQGSEA, per germline. CDR3 in DNA: TGCAGCGTTGATGCTAGGGCGGAGACCCAGTACTTC. This translates into CSVDARAETQYF.

This clonotype was found many times. The chain is built from TRBV7-3 and TRBJ1-1, with a weak D call TRBD1 (5 bases). The length of the CDR3 is 14 residues. V dropped 3 bases and J dropped 5 bases, with 13 bases sitting between them. CDR1 and CDR2 from the germline V gene are SGHTA and FQGTGA. In nucleotides, the CDR3 is TGTGCCAGCAGCTTTAGCCCGGGGGGGACTGAAGCTTTCTTT. Translating gives CASSFSPGGTEAFF.

This clonotype has only a few counts. The chain has TRBV5-4 and TRBJ2-5, with 10 bases that match TRBD2. V was clipped by 3 bases and J by 3 bases; unmatched bases: 2. This CDR3 spans 14 amino acids. The germline CDR1 and CDR2 sequences are SGHNT and YYREEE (reference sequence). CDR3 sequence: CASSWGTSEETQYF. Here the CDR3 DNA reads TGTGCCAGCAGCTGGGGGACTAGCGAAGAGACCCAGTACTTC.